The next 30 T cell receptor beta chains were all read from a single sample in a study of cytotoxic CD8 clonotypes in ibrutinib-treated CLL. The table came from immunoSEQ multiplex PCR; TCRdb's copy has only in-frame clones and leaves some out. The data show about 4,200 clones, approximately 80% seen once. Source: PBMCs, taken before ibrutinib treatment. The receptor set was obtained from a human donor with chronic lymphocytic leukemia.

The chain has TRBV4-1 and TRBJ2-3; D is ambiguous. This CDR3 has 14 amino acids. Trimming removed 1 base at V and 1 base at J, with 6 bases between. Germline V CDR1 and CDR2: MGHRA, YSYEKL. The DNA for the CDR3 is TGCGCCAGCAGCCAAGTCTCCCGCACAGATACGCAGTATTTT. Translation: CASSQVSRTDTQYF.

This clone has only a few counts. In DNA form, the CDR3 reads TGTGCCAGCAGCCCCCGGGCCGCGGGAGGGCCAGGCGGGGAGCTGTTTTTT. It codes for CASSPRAAGGPGGELFF. V usage is TRBV7-9 and J usage is TRBJ2-2; 9 bases fit TRBD2. There are 17 residues in the CDR3. Germline V lookup: CDR1 SEHNR, CDR2 FQNEAQ (reference sequence). V lost 5 bases and J lost 7; bases outside the gene matches: 14.

V is TRBV2 and J is TRBJ2-1; TRBD2 agrees at 12 bases. This CDR3 comprises 15 residues. V lost 6 bases and J lost 8; bases outside the gene matches: 8. Looked up from germline, CDR1 is SNHLY and CDR2 is FYNNEI. CDR3 protein: CASRATSGSWDEQFF. Here the CDR3 DNA reads TGTGCCAGCAGGGCGACTAGCGGGAGCTGGGATGAGCAGTTCTTC. Based on the CDR3 plus reference TRBV2 and TRBJ2-1, the full variable domain is EPEVTQTPSHQVTQMGQEVILRCVPISNHLYFYWYRQILGQKVEFLVSFYNNEISEKSEIFDDQFSVERPDGSNFTLKIRSTKLEDSAMYFCASRATSGSWDEQFFGPGTRLTVL.

About this clone: The junction shows a germline mismatch at one end, possibly a read error. This chain joins TRBV5-4 and TRBJ2-5, with 12 bases matching TRBD2. This CDR3 comprises 16 residues. CDR1 and CDR2 from the germline V gene are SGHNT and YYREEE (reference sequence). The CDR3 bases are TGTGCCAGCCGCTTGGTACTAGCGGGAGGTTTGCAGACCCAGTACTTC. It encodes CASRLVLAGGLQTQYF.

The chain uses TRBV4-1 and TRBJ1-2; no definite D call. The V gene's germline CDR1 is MGHRA and CDR2 YSYEKL. The CDR3 contains 15 residues. V was shortened by 0 bases and J by 7 bases, with 15 bases between the two germline ends. CDR3: CASSQEPEYKGGYTF. The CDR3 bases are TGCGCCAGCAGCCAAGAACCGGAATACAAAGGTGGCTACACCTTC.

This clone was picked up one time. The chain carries TRBV4-1 and TRBJ2-6; a possible D gene is TRBD1 (5 bases). This CDR3 contains 18 residues. V lost 1 base and J lost 2, with 15 bases in between. Germline loops: CDR1 MGHRA, CDR2 YSYEKL. CDR3 DNA: TGCGCCAGCAGCCAAGCGGTCAGGGAATATCCTGGGGCCAACGTCCTGACTTTC. This codes for CASSQAVREYPGANVLTF.

This clone was counted a few times. This chain uses TRBV27 with TRBJ2-7, with TRBD2 matching 14 bases. V dropped 4 bases and J dropped 4; count of bases not matched to a gene: 3. The CDR3 has 15 amino acids. CDR1 and CDR2 (germline): MNHEY, SMNVEV (reference sequence). The CDR3 coding sequence is TGTGCCAGCAGTTACGGGACTAGCGGGAGTTACGAGCAGTACTTC. It translates to CASSYGTSGSYEQYF.

The genes are TRBV11-2 and TRBJ2-2; D is undetermined. The ends were cut back, 0 bases at V and 8 bases at J, with 16 bases in the middle. This CDR3 has 16 amino acids. Germline CDR1 SGHAT, CDR2 FQNNGV. The CDR3 DNA sequence: TGTGCCAGCAGCTTAGACCTAGGACCTATCCAGGGGGAGCTGTTTTTT. It is translated as CASSLDLGPIQGELFF.

The chain uses TRBV27 and TRBJ2-3; a possible D gene is TRBD2 (5 bases). The germline gives CDR1 MNHEY, CDR2 SMNVEV (reference sequence). The CDR3 covers 17 residues. V was trimmed by 2 bases and J by 0 bases, leaving 15 bases between them. The CDR3 sequence is CASSLERGYTSTDTQYF. The CDR3 region has the DNA TGTGCCAGCAGTTTAGAGAGAGGGTACACTAGCACAGATACGCAGTATTTT.

This chain connects TRBV5-4 to TRBJ2-3, with TRBD2 matching over 11 bases. J was trimmed by 5 bases and V by 3 bases; bases with no gene match: 5. CDR1 is SGHNT, CDR2 YYREEE, per germline (reference sequence). The CDR3 is made up of 15 amino acids. DNA for the CDR3: TGTGCCAGCAGCTCCGGGACTAGCGGTAAAGATACGCAGTATTTT. It is translated as CASSSGTSGKDTQYF.

This sequence joins TRBV6-6 and TRBJ2-7; 8 bases are shared with TRBD1. Trimming at V came to 7 bases and at J to 2 bases, leaving 7 bases not matched to a gene. The CDR3 extends over 14 amino acids. In germline, CDR1 is MNHNY, CDR2 SVGAGI (reference sequence). CDR3 sequence reads: CASIHGTGAYEQYF. The CDR3 DNA reads as TGTGCCAGCATCCACGGGACAGGCGCCTACGAGCAGTACTTC.

The V gene is TRBV10-1, the J gene TRBJ1-1; 9 nucleotides agree with TRBD1. The CDR3 is made up of 14 amino acids. The V segment lost 3 bases and the J segment 7 bases; nucleotides outside the gene matches: 6. CDR1 and CDR2 from the germline V gene are WNHNN and SYGVQD (reference sequence). The CDR3 here is CASSDFGTGIEAFF. For the CDR3, the DNA is TGCGCCAGCAGTGATTTTGGGACAGGGATTGAAGCTTTCTTT.

The chain is built from TRBV28 and TRBJ2-5; D gene uncertain. This CDR3 has 13 amino acids. V was trimmed by 4 bases and J by 5 bases, leaving 11 bases between them. Germline V gene data show CDR1 as MDHEN and CDR2 as SYDVKM. This CDR3 is CASSSPPGETQYF. The CDR3 bases are TGTGCCAGCAGTTCCCCCCCTGGGGAGACCCAGTACTTC.

The chain carries TRBV5-6 and TRBJ2-3, with D tentatively TRBD1 (6 bases). The CDR3 has 14 amino acids. Trimming left V 0 bases short and J 2 bases short, with 7 bases between. Germline loops: CDR1 SGHDT, CDR2 YYEEEE. CDR3 DNA: TGTGCCAGCAGCTTGGTGGGGGCCACAGATACGCAGTATTTT. Translating it yields CASSLVGATDTQYF.

This clone has just one count. This chain connects TRBV5-8 to TRBJ2-2, with D maybe TRBD2 (5 bases). Germline lookup yields CDR1 SGHTS and CDR2 YDEGEE. The CDR3 covers 15 residues. Trimming shortened V by 4 bases and J by 3 bases, and 13 bases separated the two germline ends. In nucleotides, the CDR3 is TGTGCCAGCAGCCCGACCGGGGTGCACACCGGGGAGCTGTTTTTT. Translating it yields CASSPTGVHTGELFF. Variable domain in full (rest from reference TRBV5-8 and TRBJ2-2): EAGVTQSPTHLIKTRGQQATLRCSPISGHTSVYWYQQALGLGLQFLLWYDEGEERNRGNFPPRFSGRQFPNYSSELNVNALELEDSALYLCASSPTGVHTGELFFGEGSRLTVL.

V and J are TRBV6-1 and TRBJ2-3; 7 bases agree with TRBD2. Looked up from germline, CDR1 is MNHNS and CDR2 is SASEGT. The CDR3 runs to 14 residues. Losses at the gene ends were 4 bases for V and 6 bases for J; bases not matched to a gene: 7. The CDR3 DNA reads as TGTGCCAGCAGTGTGCAGACTAGCCTTGATACGCAGTATTTT. It translates to CASSVQTSLDTQYF.

This rearrangement joins TRBV10-2 to TRBJ1-5; no clear D gene. V lost 6 bases, J lost 0 bases, and 9 bases lay in between. The CDR3 sequence is 14 residues long. Germline V gene lookup returns CDR1 WSHSY and CDR2 SAAADI. DNA for the CDR3: TGCGCCAGCAGCCCGAGTAATAGCAATCAGCCCCAGCATTTT. This translates into CASSPSNSNQPQHF.

This clone has more than one count but fewer than ten. The chain couples TRBV27 to TRBJ2-7; D remains unclear. Per the germline V gene, CDR1 is MNHEY and CDR2 is SMNVEV (reference sequence). CDR3 length equals 13 residues. V lost 8 bases and J 1 base, leaving 12 bases between the germline ends. This chain's CDR3 is CASSPVTSYEQYF. CDR3 in DNA: TGTGCCAGCTCTCCGGTGACTTCCTACGAGCAGTACTTC.

The chain carries TRBV6-6 and TRBJ2-7; no firm D call. The germline CDR1 and CDR2 sequences are MNHNY and SVGAGI (reference sequence). This CDR3 region has 12 residues. V lost 6 bases and J 3 bases, leaving 9 bases between the germline ends. CDR3 residues: CASSPRFYEQYF. The CDR3 coding sequence is TGTGCCAGCAGCCCGAGATTCTACGAGCAGTACTTC.

Here the CDR3 reads CASSLRGLPYNEQFF. The CDR3 nucleotides read TGTGCCAGCAGTTTACGCGGACTACCCTACAATGAGCAGTTCTTC. This chain connects TRBV28 to TRBJ2-1; TRBD2 is a possible D gene (6 bases). Trimming removed 2 bases from V and 2 bases from J, with 10 bases in between. This CDR3 contains 15 residues. The V gene's germline CDR1 is MDHEN and CDR2 SYDVKM.

The V call is TRBV18, the J call TRBJ2-1, with 8 bases that match TRBD2. This CDR3 comprises 15 residues. The trim removed 4 bases at V and 0 bases at J, leaving 2 bases unmatched. The germline gives CDR1 KGHSH, CDR2 LQKENI. The CDR3 coding sequence is TGTGCCAGCTCACTTAGCGGGGACTCCTACAATGAGCAGTTCTTC. Protein product: CASSLSGDSYNEQFF.

The chain joins TRBV6-5 to TRBJ1-5; D not resolved. Germline assignment: CDR1 MNHEY and CDR2 SVGAGI. Trimming took off 6 bases at V and 7 bases at J, with 13 bases between the two ends. This CDR3 has 13 residues. CDR3 in amino acids: CASSPSLWQPQHF. The CDR3 bases are TGTGCCAGCAGCCCTTCCCTTTGGCAGCCCCAGCATTTT.

The V and J genes are TRBV2 and TRBJ2-7; tentative D call: TRBD1 (5 bases). The germline V and J ends were trimmed by 4 bases and 7 bases, with 17 bases remaining between them. This CDR3 comprises 14 residues. The germline V gene has CDR1 SNHLY and CDR2 FYNNEI. In nucleotides, the CDR3 is TGTGCCAGCAGTGGTATAGGGGCCTTAGGGGAGCAGTACTTC. Amino acid sequence: CASSGIGALGEQYF.

This clone showed up just once. The chain has TRBV7-8 and TRBJ2-1, with 13 bases that match TRBD2. This CDR3 contains 16 residues. Germline V gene lookup returns CDR1 SGHVS and CDR2 FQNEAQ. V trimming: 3 bases; J trimming: 8 bases; junction bases outside the gene matches: 7. The CDR3 reads CASSFMTSGRFDEQFF. The CDR3 nucleotides read TGTGCCAGCAGCTTTATGACTAGCGGGAGGTTCGATGAGCAGTTCTTC.

This clone was observed a single time. The chain carries TRBV7-2 and TRBJ2-1, with D possibly called TRBD1 or TRBD2 (5 bases each). Germline CDR1 and CDR2: SGHTA and FQGNSA. V was cut by 4 bases and J by 12 bases, with 13 bases left in between. The CDR3 is made up of 12 amino acids. The CDR3 DNA reads as TGTGCCAGCAGCTCCTCTTTCGGGGCGCAGTTCTTC. This sequence encodes CASSSSFGAQFF. The complete variable domain, with remaining parts taken from reference TRBV7-2 and TRBJ2-1, reads GAGVSQSPSNKVTEKGKDVELRCDPISGHTALYWYRQSLGQGLEFLIYFQGNSAPDKSGLPSDRFSAERTGGSVSTLTIQRTQQEDSAVYLCASSSSFGAQFFGPGTRLTVL.

V usage is TRBV19 and J usage is TRBJ2-3, with TRBD2 matching over 8 bases. Losses at the gene ends were 9 bases for V and 4 bases for J; bases not matched to a gene: 6. The CDR3 has 13 amino acids. Germline V gene lookup returns CDR1 LNHDA and CDR2 SQIVND (reference sequence). CDR3 residues: CARSGSSADTQYF. CDR3 nucleotide sequence: TGTGCCAGAAGCGGGAGTAGCGCAGATACGCAGTATTTT.

The chain has TRBV27 and TRBJ2-3; 12 nucleotides line up with TRBD1. Germline V gene data show CDR1 as MNHEY and CDR2 as SMNVEV (reference sequence). V dropped 6 bases and J dropped 2; count of bases not matched to a gene: 18. The length of the CDR3 is 20 residues. DNA of the CDR3: TGTGCCAGCAGGGGCCCGGGACAGGGGGCCCACCTAGGACCCACAGATACGCAGTATTTT. Amino acids: CASRGPGQGAHLGPTDTQYF.

A few counts support this clone. This rearrangement joins TRBV5-1 to TRBJ2-6, with 7 bases aligning to TRBD2. The trim removed 7 bases at V and 0 bases at J, leaving 7 bases unmatched. The germline CDR1 and CDR2 sequences are SGHRS and YFSETQ. The CDR3 spans 16 residues. The CDR3 region has the DNA TGCGCCAGCGCCGGGACTACCGTCTCTGGGGCCAACGTCCTGACTTTC. Translating it yields CASAGTTVSGANVLTF.

This clone was picked up one time. The chain combines TRBV7-6 with TRBJ2-3, with TRBD2 as a possible D gene (5 bases). From germline, CDR1 is SGHVS and CDR2 FNYEAQ. The V gene lost 1 base and the J gene lost 1 base, with 15 bases spanning the gap. This CDR3 region has 17 residues. The CDR3 DNA sequence: TGTGCCAGCAGCTTAGTGGCGGTCGGACTCGGCACAGATACGCAGTATTTT. Translating gives CASSLVAVGLGTDTQYF.

In regard to this clone: Other DNA sequences in the same sample also yield this CDR3. This chain connects TRBV2 to TRBJ2-7; TRBD2 matches at 13 bases. J lost 0 bases, V lost 6 bases, and 2 bases had no gene match. Germline V gene sequence: CDR1 SNHLY, CDR2 FYNNEI. CDR3 length: 15 residues. The CDR3 DNA reads TGTGCCAGCAGAAGGACTAGCGGGAGCTCCTACGAGCAGTACTTC. Translating gives CASRRTSGSSYEQYF.